This entry is about one TCR beta chain. The sample belongs to a study of control samples from healthy donors and cancer patients. Clones were sequenced by immunoSEQ multiplex PCR, and TCRdb holds only the in-frame ones, with some missing. The profile shows 80,000 or so clones, around 94% of them singletons. This clonotype was sampled from a woman aged 40 to 50 in good health. Sequencing input: blood.

The CDR3 region has the DNA TGTGCCATCAGTGGAGACAGCCGCAACCGGGGCTACACCTTC. Its protein is CAISGDSRNRGYTF. The J gene is TRBJ1-2, the V gene TRBV10-3; a weak D match, TRBD1 (5 bases). CDR1 ENHRY and CDR2 SYGVKD come from the germline V gene. Trimming took off 4 bases at V and 8 bases at J, with 17 bases between the two ends. The CDR3 contains 14 residues.